These 10 T cell receptor beta chains came from one sample sequenced in a study of blood T cell repertoires in COVID-19. Measured with immunoSEQ multiplex PCR; TCRdb has only the in-frame clones, and not every one. This sample has roughly 280,000 clones; around 84% occur once, and the top ten carry over 5%. The specimen was peripheral blood. Receptors originate from a woman aged 55-70 years with COVID-19, enrolled during active disease.

The genes are TRBV2 and TRBJ2-3; 10 nucleotides match TRBD2. After removal of 6 bases from V and 3 bases from J, the junction contained 6 bases not matched to a gene. Germline assignment: CDR1 SNHLY and CDR2 FYNNEI. The CDR3 is 15 residues long. CDR3 protein: CASRRLAGPTDTQYF. DNA of the CDR3: TGTGCCAGCAGACGACTAGCGGGTCCGACAGATACGCAGTATTTT.

This chain uses TRBV5-5 with TRBJ2-7; D is perhaps TRBD2 (5 bases). The CDR3 spans 16 residues. Germline V gives CDR1 SGHKS, CDR2 YYEKEE (reference sequence). Deletions cut 0 bases from V and 0 bases from J, with 13 bases between. For the CDR3, the DNA is TGTGCCAGCAGCTTGGCGCTGCGGAGGAACTCCTACGAGCAGTACTTC. Translating it yields CASSLALRRNSYEQYF.

V and J are TRBV24-1 and TRBJ1-5; the D gene is possibly TRBD1 (5 bases). The CDR3 contains 16 residues. The ends were cut back, 6 bases at V and 1 base at J, with 15 bases in the middle. Germline V gene lookup returns CDR1 KGHDR and CDR2 SFDVKD. This chain's CDR3 is CATSPGEGRSNQPQHF. In DNA form, the CDR3 reads TGTGCCACCAGTCCGGGGGAGGGTCGGAGCAATCAGCCCCAGCATTTT.

The chain links TRBV27 to TRBJ2-7, with 9 bases matching TRBD1. V was pared by 5 bases and J by 5 bases, with 13 bases of the junction left unmatched. The CDR3 is made up of 16 amino acids. Looked up from germline, CDR1 is MNHEY and CDR2 is SMNVEV (reference sequence). CDR3 nucleotide sequence: TGTGCCAGCAGTCCCACCACCGGGACAGGGTCCCACGAGCAGTACTTC. Amino acid sequence: CASSPTTGTGSHEQYF.

V gene TRBV10-2 combines with J gene TRBJ1-2, with TRBD1 identical over 7 bases. Germline-derived CDR1 and CDR2 are WSHSY and SAAADI. V trimming: 2 bases; J trimming: 5 bases; junction bases outside the gene matches: 11. This CDR3 is 16 amino acids long. CDR3 loop: CASSETYGTALYGYTF. The CDR3 DNA reads TGCGCCAGCAGTGAGACTTACGGGACAGCCCTGTATGGCTACACCTTC.

This clone appeared a few times. This sequence joins TRBV7-2 and TRBJ2-2; 9 positions agree with TRBD1. The CDR3 has 15 amino acids. Germline CDR1 is SGHTA and CDR2 is FQGNSA. V trimming: 4 bases; J trimming: 7 bases; junction bases outside the gene matches: 7. The DNA of the CDR3 is TGTGCCAGCAGCTCCAGGACAGGGGTCGGCGGGGAGCTGTTTTTT. Translated: CASSSRTGVGGELFF.

This clone turned up a few times. The J gene is TRBJ1-2, the V gene TRBV28, with D unclear. Germline V gives CDR1 MDHEN, CDR2 SYDVKM. CDR3 size: 16 residues. The V end lost 5 bases, the J end lost 6 bases, and 22 bases lay between the germline ends. The CDR3 DNA reads as TGTGCCAGCAGTCCGGAAATTTGGCCCTCGAGCGATGGCTACACCTTC. Residues: CASSPEIWPSSDGYTF.

The CDR3 sequence is CASNPGLSNTGELFF. The CDR3 DNA follows: TGTGCCAGCAATCCGGGACTCTCTAACACCGGGGAGCTGTTTTTT. The chain has TRBV28 and TRBJ2-2, with D possibly TRBD2 on 6 matching bases. V lost 7 bases to trimming and J lost 2 bases, with 14 bases between them. CDR3 length: 15 residues. Germline V gene data show CDR1 as MDHEN and CDR2 as SYDVKM.

This chain links TRBV4-2 with TRBJ2-4; D may be TRBD2 (5 bases). Germline lookup yields CDR1 LGHNA and CDR2 YNFKEQ. Trimming left V 1 base short and J 0 bases short, with 10 bases between. The CDR3 length is 16 residues. CDR3 coding DNA: TGTGCCAGCAGCCAAGTGTCTAGCACAGCCAAAAACATTCAGTACTTC. It translates to CASSQVSSTAKNIQYF.

The chain uses TRBV25-1 and TRBJ1-4; maybe TRBD1 (5 bases). Trimming shortened V by 6 bases and J by 10 bases, and 15 bases separated the two germline ends. Germline CDR1 reads MGHDK; CDR2 reads SYGVNS. This CDR3 has 13 residues. CDR3 in amino acids: CASRGLQGGKLFF. The DNA of the CDR3 is TGTGCCAGCAGGGGGCTTCAGGGAGGAAAACTGTTTTTT.